A selection of T cell receptor beta chains follows, all from one sample in a study of cytomegalovirus exposure and HLA in healthy donors. Here immunoSEQ multiplex PCR was the method, and the copy in TCRdb shows in-frame clones only, minus some. This sample has about 120,000 clones, with 60% to 85% found just once. The source material was PBMCs. Source of these receptors: a female donor in good health and CMV-seronegative. The CDR3 runs from the conserved cysteine through the conserved F or W. D genes are given only for firm matches. Clone size appears in some rows only: once, few, many, or a class for an expanded clone.

abundance	v_gene	j_gene	d_gene	CDR3nt	CDR3aa
.	TRBV9	TRBJ2-2	TRBD1	TGTGCCAGCAGTCTCCAGACAGGGCCCGGGGAGCTGTTTTTT	CASSLQTGPGELFF
.	TRBV9	TRBJ1-1	.	TGTGCCAGCAGCGTAGCCCCGCTGGGCATAGAAGCTTTCTTT	CASSVAPLGIEAFF
.	TRBV7-9	TRBJ2-7	TRBD2	TGTTCCAGCTCCCTGACTAGCGGGGGGCCCTACGAGCAGTACTTC	CSSSLTSGGPYEQYF
once	TRBV5-4	TRBJ2-3	.	TGTGCCAGCGGCCGCCCCCGAGATACGCAGTATTTT	CASGRPRDTQYF
few	TRBV7-9	TRBJ1-5	.	TGTGCCAGCAGCCCCGCGGATAGCAATCAGCCCCAGCATTTT	CASSPADSNQPQHF
.	TRBV28	TRBJ2-3	TRBD1	TGTGCCAGCAGTTCACAGGGGGCGGGCGCAGATACGCAGTATTTT	CASSSQGAGADTQYF
.	TRBV5-4	TRBJ1-4	.	TGTGCCAGCAGCTTAAAGTTAGCAACTAATGAAAAACTGTTTTTT	CASSLKLATNEKLFF
once	TRBV7-9	TRBJ1-2	.	TGTGCCAGCGGACTCACTACAGGGTTCCCAGGCGGCTACACCTTC	CASGLTTGFPGGYTF
.	TRBV19	TRBJ2-1	TRBD2	TGTGCCACCAGACGGGGGGGTGGCTACAATGAGCAGTTCTTC	CATRRGGGYNEQFF
.	TRBV7-8	TRBJ1-2	TRBD1	TGTGCCAGCAGCTTAGTCTCCAGGGGGATTTCTGGCTACACCTTC	CASSLVSRGISGYTF
.	TRBV7-6	TRBJ1-3	.	TGTGCCAGCAGCCCACAGAGCTCTGGAAACACCATATATTTT	CASSPQSSGNTIYF
.	TRBV19	TRBJ2-5	.	TGTGCCAGTAGTATGAAGACACAGGGAGTGACCCAGTACTTC	CASSMKTQGVTQYF
.	TRBV19	TRBJ2-5	.	TGTGCCAGTAGTATCTCTGTTTTTTCGGGGCAAGAGACCCAGTACTTC	CASSISVFSGQETQYF
.	TRBV6-1	TRBJ1-5	.	TGTGCCAGCAGTGAAGCGCATGGTTGGAGGAATCCTACCTATAGCAATCAGCCCCAGCATTTT	CASSEAHGWRNPTYSNQPQHF